This TCR beta chain was documented in a study of T cell responses to AZD1222 COVID-19 vaccine. Overall study findings and caveats: Per reports, nearly half of all spike-specific TCRs target regions that are unmutated in variants. Clonal diversity may have been underestimated in mostly white British donors. Researchers report vaccine-associated CD4 TCRs spanning spike, with dominance at 160-218 and 743-854.

V gave up 3 bases and J gave up 7 bases, with 10 bases separating them. The length of the CDR3 is 13 residues. Germline V gene data show CDR1 as SGHRS and CDR2 as YFSETQ. The method was immunoSEQ multiplex PCR; TCRdb's version includes in-frame clones alone and lacks a portion of them. This repertoire shows 95,000 to 120,000 clones, roughly 87% found once; its top ten account for around 3.3%. Notes on this clone: What it recognizes is unknown.

Material: peripheral blood, obtained on day 0 of MenACWY control vaccination. The J gene is TRBJ2-2, the V gene TRBV5-1, with TRBD1 as a possible D gene (5 bases). This receptor was identified in an adult in good health. The CDR3, as DNA: TGCGCCAGCAGCTCACAGGATTTCGGGGAGCTGTTTTTT. It is translated as CASSSQDFGELFF.